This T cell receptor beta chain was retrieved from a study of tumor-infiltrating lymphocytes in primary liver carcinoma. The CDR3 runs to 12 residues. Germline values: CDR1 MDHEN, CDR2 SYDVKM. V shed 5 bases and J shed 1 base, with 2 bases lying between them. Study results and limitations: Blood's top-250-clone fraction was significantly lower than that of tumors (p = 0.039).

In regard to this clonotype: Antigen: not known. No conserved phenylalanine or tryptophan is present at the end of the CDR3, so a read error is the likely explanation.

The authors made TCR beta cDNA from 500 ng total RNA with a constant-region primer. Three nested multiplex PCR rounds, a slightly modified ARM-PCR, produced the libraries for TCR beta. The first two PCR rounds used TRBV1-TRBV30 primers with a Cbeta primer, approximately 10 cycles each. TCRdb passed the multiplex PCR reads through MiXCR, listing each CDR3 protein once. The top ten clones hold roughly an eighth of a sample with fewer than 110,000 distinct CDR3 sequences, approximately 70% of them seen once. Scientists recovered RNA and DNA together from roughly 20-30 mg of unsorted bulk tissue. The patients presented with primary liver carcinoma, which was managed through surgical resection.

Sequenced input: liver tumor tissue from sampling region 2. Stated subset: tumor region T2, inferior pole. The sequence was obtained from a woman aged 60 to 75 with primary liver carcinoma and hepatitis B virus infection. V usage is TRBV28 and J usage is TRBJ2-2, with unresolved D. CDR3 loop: CASSGNTGELFL. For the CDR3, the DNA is TGTGCCAGCAGTGGGAACACCGGGGAGCTGTTTCTT.